The entry below describes one T cell receptor (beta chain). Antigen: not known. This specimen belongs to a study of cytomegalovirus exposure and HLA in healthy donors. Overall study findings and caveats: Productive rates of about 87% or about 30% were seen for most TCR beta V segments in an earlier analysis.

Germline V gene sequence: CDR1 GTSNPN, CDR2 SVGIG (reference sequence). The CDR3 runs to 14 residues. V was clipped by 5 bases and J by 2 bases, with 13 bases between them. A multiplex PCR was run with 60 Vbeta primers and 13 Jbeta primers. The protocol was immunoSEQ multiplex PCR, while the TCRdb copy is restricted to in-frame clones and leaves out a portion. The data hold around 150,000 clones, with around four fifths observed a single time. The receptor was derived from a man aged 30 to 45 in good health and CMV-seronegative. Source material: PBMCs. V gene TRBV30 combines with J gene TRBJ1-5; a weak D match, TRBD1 (5 bases). The CDR3 region is CAWDGGLGNQPQHF. The CDR3 bases are TGTGCCTGGGACGGGGGGTTGGGCAATCAGCCCCAGCATTTT.